Each of the 21 T cell receptor beta chains below was sequenced from the same sample in a study of CD8 T cells in ankylosing spondylitis. Regarding the study as a whole: Blood of patients with ankylosing spondylitis appeared to be characterized by a TCR beta motif of eight highly homologous variants.

TCRdb redid the calling of the 5' RACE reads with MiXCR, one entry per CDR3 protein. The sample includes some 450,000 distinct CDR3 sequences, approximately 17% of them seen just once. These TCRs' antigens remain unknown. Input material: blood, either unsorted or a sorted T cell fraction (not recorded which). These receptors all stem from a male donor with ankylosing spondylitis.

This clonotype was counted a few times. V and J are TRBV6-2 or TRBV6-3 and TRBJ2-5; the match to TRBD1 covers 7 bases. Germline CDR1 is MNHEY and CDR2 is SVGEGT. Trimming took 2 bases from V and 6 from J; bases not matched to a gene: 12. The CDR3 spans 16 residues. This CDR3 is CASSYAQGGGYKTQYF. CDR3 DNA: TGTGCCAGCAGTTACGCGCAAGGGGGCGGGTACAAGACCCAGTACTTC.

The chain joins TRBV2 to TRBJ1-4; 7 positions match TRBD1. The CDR3 is 13 amino acids. The germline CDR1 and CDR2 sequences are SNHLY and FYNNEI. J lost 11 bases, V lost 9 bases, and 12 bases had no gene match. The CDR3 coding sequence is TGTGCCAGTGCGGGGACAGCTCTTTATAAACTGTTTTTT. It encodes CASAGTALYKLFF.

This clonotype appeared once. The chain has TRBV9 and TRBJ2-5; D gene ambiguous. The length of the CDR3 is 15 residues. Germline V gene data show CDR1 as SGDLS and CDR2 as YYNGEE. With 0 bases removed from V and 2 bases from J, the gap between germline ends came to 11 bases. The CDR3 nucleotides are TGTGCCAGCAGCGTAGGAACACCACTTCAAGAGACCCAGTACTTC. Protein product: CASSVGTPLQETQYF.

This clonotype has a handful of counts. The genes are TRBV7-2 and TRBJ2-6; perhaps D is TRBD1 or TRBD2 (5 bases each). The germline V gene has CDR1 SGHTA and CDR2 FQGNSA. Trimming pared 1 base from V and 0 bases from J, leaving 16 bases between. The CDR3 has 19 amino acids. CDR3 DNA: TGTGCCAGCAGCTTAGGCTCTTGGGGGTCCAGCTCTGGGGCCAACGTCCTGACTTTC. Translated: CASSLGSWGSSSGANVLTF.

This clonotype was seen only a few times. The genes are TRBV6-1 and TRBJ2-7; D is unresolved. Trimming removed 2 bases from V and 2 bases from J, with 1 base in between. The CDR3 has 11 residues. The germline CDR1 and CDR2 sequences are MNHNS and SASEGT. For the CDR3, the DNA is TGTGCCAGCAGTGAACCCTACGAGCAGTACTTC. Translating gives CASSEPYEQYF.

This chain links TRBV20-1 with TRBJ2-7; TRBD2 agrees at 7 bases. This CDR3 has 15 residues. J was trimmed by 0 bases and V by 6 bases; bases with no gene match: 11. Germline V gives CDR1 DFQATT, CDR2 SNEGSKA (reference sequence). Here the CDR3 reads CSADRGGSLSYEQYF. The CDR3 DNA reads as TGCAGTGCCGACCGGGGCGGGAGCCTCTCCTACGAGCAGTACTTC.

This clonotype has just a few counts. The chain combines TRBV5-1 with TRBJ1-1; D unresolved. Deletions cut 6 bases from V and 1 base from J, with 16 bases between. CDR3 length equals 15 residues. Germline lookup yields CDR1 SGHRS and CDR2 YFSETQ. The CDR3 protein is CASTLTAGPNTEAFF. CDR3 bases: TGCGCCAGCACCCTCACGGCAGGCCCGAACACTGAAGCTTTCTTT.

J is TRBJ2-1 and V is TRBV18; 7 bases map to TRBD1. Trimming removed 8 bases from V and 11 bases from J; junction bases left unmatched: 9. Per germline, CDR1 KGHSH and CDR2 LQKENI. CDR3 length: 12 amino acids. Here the CDR3 DNA reads TGTGCCAGCACCTTCCAGGGGGATCAGCAGTTCTTC. Protein sequence: CASTFQGDQQFF.

The chain is built from TRBV29-1 and TRBJ2-7; 7 bases fit TRBD1. CDR3 length equals 12 residues. Germline V lookup: CDR1 SQVTM, CDR2 ANQGSEA. V shed 6 bases, J shed 4 bases, and the junction held 6 bases outside the gene matches. This chain's CDR3 is CSVGTDLYEQYF. The CDR3 DNA reads TGCAGCGTGGGGACAGATCTATACGAGCAGTACTTC.

V is TRBV5-1 and J is TRBJ2-7; TRBD2 matches at 11 bases. Germline CDR1 SGHRS, CDR2 YFSETQ. V lost 4 bases and J lost 0; bases outside the gene matches: 12. The CDR3 length is 18 residues. The CDR3 sequence is CASSRRGGSGGASYEQYF. In DNA form, the CDR3 reads TGCGCCAGCAGCCGCCGAGGAGGTAGCGGGGGGGCCTCCTACGAGCAGTACTTC.

The rearrangement links TRBV2 to TRBJ1-5; perhaps TRBD1 as D (5 bases). Trimming stripped 6 bases from V and 0 bases from J, with 12 bases between. Germline CDR1 reads SNHLY; CDR2 reads FYNNEI. The CDR3 loop spans 15 amino acids. This CDR3 is CASSRQLDSNQPQHF. In DNA form, the CDR3 reads TGTGCCAGCAGCCGACAGCTAGATAGCAATCAGCCCCAGCATTTT.

This clonotype turned up a few times. The chain is built from TRBV20-1 and TRBJ2-7; 7 nucleotides match TRBD1. The germline CDR1 and CDR2 sequences are DFQATT and SNEGSKA (reference sequence). Trimming at V came to 6 bases and at J to 2 bases, leaving 10 bases not matched to a gene. The CDR3 contains 14 residues. The CDR3 DNA sequence: TGCAGTGCCAAACAGGGGAGTGTAGCCTACGAGCAGTACTTC. Its translation: CSAKQGSVAYEQYF.

V usage is TRBV21-1 and J usage is TRBJ1-2. TRBV21-1 is described as a pseudogene. The CDR3 spans 14 residues. The CDR3 DNA is TGTGCCAGCAGCAAAGTATCGTGGTTCTATGGCTACACCTTC. It is translated as CASSKVSWFYGYTF.

Only a few counts were recorded for this clonotype. The rearrangement links TRBV11-2 to TRBJ1-2, with 11 positions matching TRBD1. This CDR3 is 15 amino acids long. Germline-derived CDR1 and CDR2 are SGHAT and FQNNGV. Unmatched junction bases numbered 9, after V lost 5 bases and J lost 7 bases. The CDR3 DNA reads TGTGCCAGCAGCCTACGGGACAGGGGGTCTCGTGGCTACACCTTC. Protein product: CASSLRDRGSRGYTF.

This chain joins TRBV12-3 or TRBV12-4 and TRBJ1-5, with D possibly being TRBD1 (6 bases). The ends were cut back, 5 bases at V and 5 bases at J, with 16 bases in the middle. This CDR3 spans 15 amino acids. CDR3 sequence: CASSTGTLRDQPQHF. The CDR3 region has the DNA TGTGCCAGCAGTACAGGGACCCTCAGGGATCAGCCCCAGCATTTT.

The genes are TRBV10-3 and TRBJ2-3; the match to TRBD2 covers 13 bases. This CDR3 has 15 residues. The J segment lost 4 bases and the V segment lost 4 bases, leaving 2 bases of the junction unmatched. Germline CDR1 is ENHRY and CDR2 is SYGVKD. The CDR3: CAISGTSGSSDTQYF. The CDR3 coding sequence is TGTGCCATCAGTGGGACTAGCGGGAGTTCAGATACGCAGTATTTT.

The chain has TRBV7-2 and TRBJ1-5; D is ambiguous. Looked up from germline, CDR1 is SGHTA and CDR2 is FQGNSA. V was pared by 3 bases and J by 9 bases, with 9 bases between. CDR3 length: 12 residues. This CDR3 reads CASSFDKMPQHF. The CDR3 bases are TGTGCCAGCAGCTTCGACAAGATGCCCCAGCATTTT.

This clonotype was recorded a few times. The J gene is TRBJ2-7, the V gene TRBV11-2; D remains ambiguous. Germline CDR1 SGHAT, CDR2 FQNNGV. The CDR3 has 14 amino acids. Trimming removed 0 bases from V and 3 bases from J, with 9 bases in between. CDR3 amino acids: CASSLDSTDYEQYF. The DNA for the CDR3 is TGTGCCAGCAGCTTAGATTCGACTGACTACGAGCAGTACTTC.

This clonotype was recorded a few times. The chain has TRBV19 and TRBJ2-2, with 11 bases fitting TRBD2. This CDR3 is 16 amino acids long. Germline V gives CDR1 LNHDA, CDR2 SQIVND (reference sequence). Trimming cost V 4 bases and J 5 bases; bases outside gene matches: 6. The CDR3 is CASSKLAGALTGELFF. CDR3 in DNA: TGTGCCAGTAGTAAACTAGCGGGAGCTCTGACCGGGGAGCTGTTTTTT. Looking up the rest from reference TRBV19 and TRBJ2-2 gives the full variable domain: DGGITQSPKYLFRKEGQNVTLSCEQNLNHDAMYWYRQDPGQGLRLIYYSQIVNDFQKGDIAEGYSVSREKKESFPLTVTSAQKNPTAFYLCASSKLAGALTGELFFGEGSRLTVL.

This clonotype appeared a few times. The chain uses TRBV12-3 or TRBV12-4 and TRBJ1-5; D remains ambiguous. With 5 bases removed from V and 7 bases from J, the gap between germline ends came to 15 bases. The CDR3 is made up of 14 amino acids. CDR3 in DNA: TGTGCCAGCAGTCCAACAGCCTCCCGGCAGCCCCAGCATTTT. Its protein is CASSPTASRQPQHF.

This clonotype was counted only a few times. J is TRBJ1-5 and V is TRBV2; no clear D. This CDR3 is 15 amino acids long. Between the trimmed V and J ends, which lost 8 bases and 0 bases, there was a span of 14 bases. Per germline, CDR1 SNHLY and CDR2 FYNNEI. The CDR3 coding sequence is TGTGCCAGCCTGCCCGGAATATATAGCAATCAGCCCCAGCATTTT. It yields the protein CASLPGIYSNQPQHF.